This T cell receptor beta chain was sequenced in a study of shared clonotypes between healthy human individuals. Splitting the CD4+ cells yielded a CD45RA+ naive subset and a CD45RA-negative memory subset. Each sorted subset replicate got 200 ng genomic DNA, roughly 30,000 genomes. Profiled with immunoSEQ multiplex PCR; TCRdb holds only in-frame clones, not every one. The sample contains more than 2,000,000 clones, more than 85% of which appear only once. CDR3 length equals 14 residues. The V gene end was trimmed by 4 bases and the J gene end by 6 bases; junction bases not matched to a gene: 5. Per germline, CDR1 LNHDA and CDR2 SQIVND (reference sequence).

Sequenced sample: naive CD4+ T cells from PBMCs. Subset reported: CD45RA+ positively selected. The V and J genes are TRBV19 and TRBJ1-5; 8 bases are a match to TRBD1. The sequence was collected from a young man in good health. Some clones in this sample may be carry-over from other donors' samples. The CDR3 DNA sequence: TGTGCCAGTAGTACCGCGACAGGGGCTCAGCCCCAGCATTTT. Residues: CASSTATGAQPQHF. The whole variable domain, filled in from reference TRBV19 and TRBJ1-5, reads DGGITQSPKYLFRKEGQNVTLSCEQNLNHDAMYWYRQDPGQGLRLIYYSQIVNDFQKGDIAEGYSVSREKKESFPLTVTSAQKNPTAFYLCASSTATGAQPQHFGDGTRLSIL.